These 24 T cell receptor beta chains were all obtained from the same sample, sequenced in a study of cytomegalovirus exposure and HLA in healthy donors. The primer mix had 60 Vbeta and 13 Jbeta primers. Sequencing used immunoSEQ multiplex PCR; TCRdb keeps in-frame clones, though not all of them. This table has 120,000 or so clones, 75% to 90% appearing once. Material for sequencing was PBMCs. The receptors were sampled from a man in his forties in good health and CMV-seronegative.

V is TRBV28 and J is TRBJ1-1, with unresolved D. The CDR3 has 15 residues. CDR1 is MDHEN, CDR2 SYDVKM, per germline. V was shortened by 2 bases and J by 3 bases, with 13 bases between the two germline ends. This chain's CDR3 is CASSLDGRPDTEAFF. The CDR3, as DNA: TGTGCCAGCAGTTTAGATGGCAGGCCAGACACTGAAGCTTTCTTT.

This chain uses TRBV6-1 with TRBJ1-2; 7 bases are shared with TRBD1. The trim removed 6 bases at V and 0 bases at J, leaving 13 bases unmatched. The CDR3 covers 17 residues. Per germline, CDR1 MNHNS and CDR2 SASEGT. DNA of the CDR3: TGTGCCAGCAGCGAACGGGACAGTCTTCGAACTAACTATGGCTACACCTTC. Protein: CASSERDSLRTNYGYTF.

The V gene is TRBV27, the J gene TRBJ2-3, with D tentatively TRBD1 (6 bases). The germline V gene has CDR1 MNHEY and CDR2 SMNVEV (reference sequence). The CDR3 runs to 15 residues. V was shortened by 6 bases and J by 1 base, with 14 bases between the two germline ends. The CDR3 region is CASRLRQARTDTQYF. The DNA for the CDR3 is TGTGCCAGCAGGCTAAGACAGGCCCGCACAGATACGCAGTATTTT.

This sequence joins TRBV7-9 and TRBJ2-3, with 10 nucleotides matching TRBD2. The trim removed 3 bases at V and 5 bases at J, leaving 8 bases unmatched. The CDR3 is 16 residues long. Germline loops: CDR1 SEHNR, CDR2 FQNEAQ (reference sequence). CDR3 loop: CASSFLAGEYVDTQYF. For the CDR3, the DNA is TGTGCCAGCAGCTTCCTAGCGGGAGAGTACGTAGATACGCAGTATTTT.

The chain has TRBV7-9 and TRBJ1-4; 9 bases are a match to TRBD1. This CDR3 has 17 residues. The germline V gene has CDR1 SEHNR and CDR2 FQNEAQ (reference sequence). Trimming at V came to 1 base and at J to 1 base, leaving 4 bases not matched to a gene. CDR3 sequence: CASSLDRGRLTNEKLFF. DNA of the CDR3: TGTGCCAGCAGCTTAGACAGGGGGCGTTTAACTAATGAAAAACTGTTTTTT. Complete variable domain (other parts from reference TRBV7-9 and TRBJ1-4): DTGVSQNPRHKITKRGQNVTFRCDPISEHNRLYWYRQTLGQGPEFLTYFQNEAQLEKSRLLSDRFSAERPKGSFSTLEIQRTEQGDSAMYLCASSLDRGRLTNEKLFFGSGTQLSVL.

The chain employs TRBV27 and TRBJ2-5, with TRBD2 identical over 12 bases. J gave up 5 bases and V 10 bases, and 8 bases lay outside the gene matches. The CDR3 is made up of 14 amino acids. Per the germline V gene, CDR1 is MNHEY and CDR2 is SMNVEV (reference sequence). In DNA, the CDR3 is TGTGCCACCGCGGCTAGCGGGAGGGGTGAGACCCAGTACTTC. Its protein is CATAASGRGETQYF.

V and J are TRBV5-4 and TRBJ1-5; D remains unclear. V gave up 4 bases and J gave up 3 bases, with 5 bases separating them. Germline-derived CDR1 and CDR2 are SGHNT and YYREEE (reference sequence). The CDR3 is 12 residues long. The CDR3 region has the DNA TGTGCCAGCAGCCTCCCCAATCAGCCCCAGCATTTT. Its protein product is CASSLPNQPQHF.

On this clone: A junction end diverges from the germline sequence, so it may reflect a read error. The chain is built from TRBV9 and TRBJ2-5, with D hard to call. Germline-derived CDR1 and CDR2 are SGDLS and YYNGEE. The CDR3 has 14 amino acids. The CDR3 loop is CASSDIRNQEIQYF. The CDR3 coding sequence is TGTGCCAGCAGCGATATTAGAAACCAAGAGATCCAGTACTTC.

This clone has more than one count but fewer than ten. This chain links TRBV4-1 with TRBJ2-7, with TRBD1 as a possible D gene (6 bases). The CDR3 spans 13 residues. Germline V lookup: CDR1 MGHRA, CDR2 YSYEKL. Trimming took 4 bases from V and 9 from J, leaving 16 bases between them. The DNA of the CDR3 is TGCGCCAGCAGCCTCCGGGACATTTTCGGGCAGTACTTC. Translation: CASSLRDIFGQYF.

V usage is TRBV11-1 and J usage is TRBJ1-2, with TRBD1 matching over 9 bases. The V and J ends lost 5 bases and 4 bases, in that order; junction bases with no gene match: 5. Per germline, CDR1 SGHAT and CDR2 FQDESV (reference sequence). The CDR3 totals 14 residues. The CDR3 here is CASSNGQGIYGYTF. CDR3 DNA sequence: TGTGCCAGCAGCAACGGACAGGGGATCTATGGCTACACCTTC.

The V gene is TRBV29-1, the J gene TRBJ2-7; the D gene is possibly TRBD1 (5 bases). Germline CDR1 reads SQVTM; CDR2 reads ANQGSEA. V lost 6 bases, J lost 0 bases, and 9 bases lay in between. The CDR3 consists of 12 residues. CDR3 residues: CSVSDNSYEQYF. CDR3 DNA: TGCAGCGTCTCGGACAACTCCTACGAGCAGTACTTC.

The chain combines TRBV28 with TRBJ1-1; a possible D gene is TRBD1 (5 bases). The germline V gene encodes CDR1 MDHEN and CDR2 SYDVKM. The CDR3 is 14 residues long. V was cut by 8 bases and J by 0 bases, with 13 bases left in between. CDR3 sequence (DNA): TGTGCCAGCTCCCCCGAGGACATGAACACTGAAGCTTTCTTT. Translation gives CASSPEDMNTEAFF.

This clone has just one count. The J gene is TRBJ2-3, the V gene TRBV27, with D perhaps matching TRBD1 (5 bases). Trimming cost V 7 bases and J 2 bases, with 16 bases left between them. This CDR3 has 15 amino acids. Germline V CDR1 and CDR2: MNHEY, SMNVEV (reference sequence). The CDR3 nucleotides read TGTGCCAGCACCGACCAGGGTTTGGACACAGATACGCAGTATTTT. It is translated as CASTDQGLDTDTQYF.

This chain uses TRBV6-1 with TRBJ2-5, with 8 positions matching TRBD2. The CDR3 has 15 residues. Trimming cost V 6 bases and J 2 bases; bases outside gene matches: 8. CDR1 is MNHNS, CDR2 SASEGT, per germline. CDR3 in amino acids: CASSTSTSGQETQYF. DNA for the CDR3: TGTGCCAGCAGCACCTCCACTAGCGGACAAGAGACCCAGTACTTC.

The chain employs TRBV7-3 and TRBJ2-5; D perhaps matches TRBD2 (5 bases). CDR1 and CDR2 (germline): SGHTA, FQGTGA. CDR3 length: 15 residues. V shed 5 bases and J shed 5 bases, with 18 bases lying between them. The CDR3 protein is CASSPQSGPGETQYF. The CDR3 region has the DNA TGTGCCAGCAGCCCCCAGAGTGGCCCGGGGGAGACCCAGTACTTC.

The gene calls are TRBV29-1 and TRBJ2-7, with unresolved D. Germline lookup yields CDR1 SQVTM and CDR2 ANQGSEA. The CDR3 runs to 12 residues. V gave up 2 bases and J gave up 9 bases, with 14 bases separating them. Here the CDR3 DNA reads TGCAGCGTTGAAACCCCCCCGGGTCCGCAGTACTTC. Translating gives CSVETPPGPQYF.

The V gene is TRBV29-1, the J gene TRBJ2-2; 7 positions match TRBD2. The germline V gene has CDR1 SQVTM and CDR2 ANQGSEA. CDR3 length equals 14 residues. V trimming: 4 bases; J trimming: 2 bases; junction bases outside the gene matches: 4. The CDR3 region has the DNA TGCAGCGTTGGGGAGGGACTTAACACCGGGGAGCTGTTTTTT. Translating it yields CSVGEGLNTGELFF.

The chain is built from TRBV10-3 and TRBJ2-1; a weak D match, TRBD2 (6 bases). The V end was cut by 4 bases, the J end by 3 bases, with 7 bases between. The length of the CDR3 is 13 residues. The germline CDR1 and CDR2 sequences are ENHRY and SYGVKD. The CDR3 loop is CAISAGDYNEQFF. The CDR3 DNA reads TGTGCCATCAGTGCGGGGGACTACAATGAGCAGTTCTTC.

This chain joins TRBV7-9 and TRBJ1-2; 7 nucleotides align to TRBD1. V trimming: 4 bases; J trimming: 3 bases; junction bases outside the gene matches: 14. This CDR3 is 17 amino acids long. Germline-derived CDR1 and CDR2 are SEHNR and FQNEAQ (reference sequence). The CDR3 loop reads CASSSSLTGTGDYGYTF. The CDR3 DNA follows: TGTGCCAGCAGCTCAAGCCTGACAGGGACCGGGGACTATGGCTACACCTTC.

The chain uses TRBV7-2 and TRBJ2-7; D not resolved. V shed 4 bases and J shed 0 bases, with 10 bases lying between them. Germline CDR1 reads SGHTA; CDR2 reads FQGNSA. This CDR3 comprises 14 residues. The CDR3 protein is CASSSTRGSYEQYF. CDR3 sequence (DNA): TGTGCCAGCAGCTCCACCCGAGGCTCCTACGAGCAGTACTTC.

CDR3 in DNA: TGTGCCAGCAGTGAATACGCGGGAGGGTACCAAGAGACCCAGTACTTC. Its translation: CASSEYAGGYQETQYF. V gene TRBV2 combines with J gene TRBJ2-5; 9 bases are a match to TRBD2. Trimming took 2 bases from V and 0 from J; bases not matched to a gene: 4. CDR3 length: 16 amino acids. Germline V gene lookup returns CDR1 SNHLY and CDR2 FYNNEI.

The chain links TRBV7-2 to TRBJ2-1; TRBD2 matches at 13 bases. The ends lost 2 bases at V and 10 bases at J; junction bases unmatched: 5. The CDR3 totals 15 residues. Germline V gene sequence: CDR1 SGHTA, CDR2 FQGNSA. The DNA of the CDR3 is TGTGCCAGCAGCTTAAACCCGGGACTAGCGGGGGAGCAGTTCTTC. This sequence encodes CASSLNPGLAGEQFF.

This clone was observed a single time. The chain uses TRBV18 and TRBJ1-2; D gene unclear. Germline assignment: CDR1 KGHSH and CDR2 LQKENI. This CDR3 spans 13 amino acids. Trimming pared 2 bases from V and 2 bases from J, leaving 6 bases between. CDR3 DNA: TGTGCCAGCTCACCATTAGCCAACTATGGCTACACCTTC. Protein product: CASSPLANYGYTF.

The CDR3 reads CASSLGGSYSNQPQHF. DNA of the CDR3: TGTGCCAGCAGTTTAGGGGGCAGCTATAGCAATCAGCCCCAGCATTTT. The J gene is TRBJ1-5, the V gene TRBV27; tentatively, D is TRBD1 (6 bases). Germline CDR1 reads MNHEY; CDR2 reads SMNVEV (reference sequence). V was shortened by 2 bases and J by 0 bases, with 11 bases between the two germline ends. The CDR3 is 16 amino acids.